A single sample gave rise to the 10 T cell receptor beta chains below, sequenced in a study of neoadjuvant anti-PD-1 for oral cavity cancer. The protocol was immunoSEQ multiplex PCR, while the TCRdb copy is restricted to in-frame clones and leaves out a portion. The repertoire holds tens of thousands of clones, with roughly 80% as singletons. The source was PBMCs, collected before nivolumab (anti-PD-1) treatment. Every receptor here comes from a person aged 40 to 85 with oral cavity squamous cell carcinoma.

The rearrangement uses TRBV7-8 and TRBJ2-3, with TRBD1 matching 11 bases. V lost 4 bases, J lost 3 bases, and 0 bases stayed unmatched. The CDR3 runs to 14 residues. Germline-derived CDR1 and CDR2 are SGHVS and FQNEAQ. This CDR3 is CASSWDRGTDTQYF. The CDR3 DNA follows: TGTGCCAGCAGCTGGGACAGGGGGACAGATACGCAGTATTTT.

This sequence joins TRBV5-6 and TRBJ2-5; the D gene is possibly TRBD1 (6 bases). The CDR3 runs to 14 residues. Per germline, CDR1 SGHDT and CDR2 YYEEEE. Trimming removed 0 bases from V and 5 bases from J, with 11 bases in between. CDR3 DNA sequence: TGTGCCAGCAGCTTGGCCGGGACATTTGAGACCCAGTACTTC. Its translation is CASSLAGTFETQYF.

The CDR3 spells CASSFRDAVGYGYTF. As DNA, the CDR3 is TGTGCCAGCAGCTTCCGGGACGCAGTGGGGTATGGCTACACCTTC. The genes are TRBV7-8 and TRBJ1-2; weak D call: TRBD1 (5 bases). V shed 3 bases and J shed 5 bases, with 16 bases lying between them. The CDR3 loop spans 15 amino acids. Germline loops: CDR1 SGHVS, CDR2 FQNEAQ.

This rearrangement joins TRBV5-5 to TRBJ2-1; D is uncertain. V lost 4 bases and J lost 3, with 5 bases in between. CDR1 SGHKS and CDR2 YYEKEE come from the germline V gene (reference sequence). This CDR3 is 12 amino acids long. The CDR3 loop reads CASSMNYNEQFF. The CDR3 nucleotides are TGTGCCAGCAGCATGAACTACAATGAGCAGTTCTTC. The complete variable domain, with remaining parts taken from reference TRBV5-5 and TRBJ2-1, reads DAGVTQSPTHLIKTRGQQVTLRCSPISGHKSVSWYQQVLGQGPQFIFQYYEKEERGRGNFPDRFSARQFPNYSSELNVNALLLGDSALYLCASSMNYNEQFFGPGTRLTVL.

The chain combines TRBV7-9 with TRBJ1-1; no firm D call. The length of the CDR3 is 14 residues. Germline V CDR1 and CDR2: SEHNR, FQNEAQ (reference sequence). The V end was cut by 1 base, the J end by 1 base, with 7 bases between. CDR3 nucleotide sequence: TGTGCCAGCAGCTTAGAACTGAAGAACACTGAAGCTTTCTTT. It is translated as CASSLELKNTEAFF.

In DNA, the CDR3 is TGTGCCAGCAGTGCCCCATGGACAGGGAAGGAAAAACTGTTTTTT. Its protein is CASSAPWTGKEKLFF. The J gene is TRBJ1-4, the V gene TRBV6-6; TRBD1 matches 8 bases. The CDR3 consists of 15 residues. Per the germline V gene, CDR1 is MNHNY and CDR2 is SVGAGI (reference sequence). The V segment lost 5 bases and the J segment 8 bases; nucleotides outside the gene matches: 10.

This chain uses TRBV6-6 with TRBJ1-6; TRBD1 is a possible D gene (5 bases). V was shortened by 11 bases and J by 9 bases, with 14 bases between the two germline ends. CDR1 and CDR2 from the germline V gene are MNHNY and SVGAGI (reference sequence). This CDR3 is built from 12 residues. CDR3 in DNA: TGTGCCGGGGAGGGGAGGGGTTCACCCCTCCACTTT. Protein sequence: CAGEGRGSPLHF.

This clone was detected once. The CDR3 is CASSLEAGPNTEAFF. In DNA form, the CDR3 reads TGTGCCAGCAGCTTAGAAGCGGGCCCGAACACTGAAGCTTTCTTT. This chain uses TRBV7-2 with TRBJ1-1; D gene unclear. CDR1 and CDR2 from the germline V gene are SGHTA and FQGNSA. The germline V and J ends were trimmed by 1 base and 1 base, with 10 bases remaining between them. The CDR3 sequence is 15 residues long. The full variable domain, with the rest looked up from reference TRBV7-2 and TRBJ1-1, is GAGVSQSPSNKVTEKGKDVELRCDPISGHTALYWYRQSLGQGLEFLIYFQGNSAPDKSGLPSDRFSAERTGGSVSTLTIQRTQQEDSAVYLCASSLEAGPNTEAFFGQGTRLTVV.

The CDR3 spells CASTYDWDPSGEQYF. The DNA for the CDR3 is TGTGCCAGCACCTATGATTGGGACCCTTCGGGGGAGCAGTACTTC. V gene TRBV6-1 combines with J gene TRBJ2-7; D may correspond to TRBD1 or TRBD2 (5 bases each). V dropped 7 bases and J dropped 7 bases, with 23 bases sitting between them. Germline loops: CDR1 MNHNS, CDR2 SASEGT. The CDR3 is 15 amino acids.

This rearrangement joins TRBV5-1 to TRBJ2-5, with a weak D call TRBD2 (6 bases). The V and J ends lost 4 bases and 3 bases respectively, with 13 bases between them. Germline V gives CDR1 SGHRS, CDR2 YFSETQ. This CDR3 is 14 amino acids long. CDR3 nucleotides: TGCGCCAGCAGCCCGGGGGACTTTGAAGAGACCCAGTACTTC. Protein product: CASSPGDFEETQYF.